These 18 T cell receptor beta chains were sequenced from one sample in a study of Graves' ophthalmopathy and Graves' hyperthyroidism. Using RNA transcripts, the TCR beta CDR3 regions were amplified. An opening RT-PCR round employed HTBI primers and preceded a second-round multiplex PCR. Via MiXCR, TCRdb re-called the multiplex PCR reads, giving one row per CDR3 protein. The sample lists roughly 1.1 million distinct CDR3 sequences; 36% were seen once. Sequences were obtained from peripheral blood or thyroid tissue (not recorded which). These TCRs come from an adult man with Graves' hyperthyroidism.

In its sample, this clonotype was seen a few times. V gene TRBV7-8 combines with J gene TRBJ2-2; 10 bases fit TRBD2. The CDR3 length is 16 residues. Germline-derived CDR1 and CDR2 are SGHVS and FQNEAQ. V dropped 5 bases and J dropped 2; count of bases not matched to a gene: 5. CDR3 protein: CASSPSGRVNTGELFF. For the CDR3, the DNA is TGTGCCAGCAGCCCTAGCGGGAGAGTCAACACCGGGGAGCTGTTTTTT. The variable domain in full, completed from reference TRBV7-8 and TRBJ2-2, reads GAGVSQSPRYKVAKRGQDVALRCDPISGHVSLFWYQQALGQGPEFLTYFQNEAQLDKSGLPSDRFFAERPEGSVSTLKIQRTQQEDSAVYLCASSPSGRVNTGELFFGEGSRLTVL.

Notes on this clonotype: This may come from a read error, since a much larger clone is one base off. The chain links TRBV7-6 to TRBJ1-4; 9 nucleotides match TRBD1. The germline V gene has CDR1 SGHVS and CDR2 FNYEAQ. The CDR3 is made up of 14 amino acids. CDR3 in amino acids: CASSHRGQDEELFF. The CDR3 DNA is TGTGCCAGCAGCCACAGGGGGCAGGATGAAGAACTGTTTTTT. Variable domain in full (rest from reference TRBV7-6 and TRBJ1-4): GAGVSQSPRYKVTKRGQDVALRCDPISGHVSLYWYRQALGQGPEFLTYFNYEAQQDKSGLPNDRFSAERPEGSISTLTIQRTEQRDSAMYRCASSHRGQDEELFFGSGTQLSVL.

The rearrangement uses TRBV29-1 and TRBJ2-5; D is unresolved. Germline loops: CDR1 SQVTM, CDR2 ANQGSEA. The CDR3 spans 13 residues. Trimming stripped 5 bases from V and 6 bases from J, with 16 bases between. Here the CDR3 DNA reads TGCAGCGTTCGGTACCGGGTCGCGCAGACCCAGTACTTC. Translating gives CSVRYRVAQTQYF.

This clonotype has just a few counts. The CDR3 loop reads CASRGVRELGYQETQYF. The CDR3 region has the DNA TGTGCCAGCAGGGGCGTCCGGGAGCTTGGGTACCAAGAGACCCAGTACTTC. The rearrangement links TRBV6-1 to TRBJ2-5; possibly TRBD2 for D (6 bases). CDR1 is MNHNS and CDR2 is SASEGT in the germline V gene. V was cut by 6 bases and J by 0 bases, with 20 bases left in between. This CDR3 comprises 17 residues.

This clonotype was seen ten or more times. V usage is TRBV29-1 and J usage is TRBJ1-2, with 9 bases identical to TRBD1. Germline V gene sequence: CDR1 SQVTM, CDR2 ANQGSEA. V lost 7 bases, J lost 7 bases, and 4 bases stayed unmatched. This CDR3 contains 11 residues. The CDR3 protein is CSADRGGGYTF. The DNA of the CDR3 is TGCAGCGCTGACAGGGGGGGTGGCTACACCTTC.

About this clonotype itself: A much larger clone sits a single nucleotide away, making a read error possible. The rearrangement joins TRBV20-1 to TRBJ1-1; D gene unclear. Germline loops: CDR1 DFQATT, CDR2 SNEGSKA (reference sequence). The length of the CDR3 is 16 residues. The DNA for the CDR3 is TGCAGTACTAGTGCGCTCACCTTCAGAGAGAACACTGAAGCTTTCTTT. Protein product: CSTSALTFRENTEAFF.

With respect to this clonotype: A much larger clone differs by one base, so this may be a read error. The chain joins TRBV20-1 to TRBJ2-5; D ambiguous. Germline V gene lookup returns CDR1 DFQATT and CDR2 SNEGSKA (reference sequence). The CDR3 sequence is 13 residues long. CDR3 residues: CSASWLTQGTQYF. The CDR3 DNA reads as TGCAGTGCTAGCTGGCTTACCCAAGGGACCCAGTACTTC.

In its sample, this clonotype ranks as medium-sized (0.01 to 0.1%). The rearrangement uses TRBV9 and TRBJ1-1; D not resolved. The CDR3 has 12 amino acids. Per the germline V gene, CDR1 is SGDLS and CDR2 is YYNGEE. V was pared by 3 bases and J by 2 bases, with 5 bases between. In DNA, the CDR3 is TGTGCCAGCAGCGGCTCCAACACTGAAGCTTTCTTT. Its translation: CASSGSNTEAFF.

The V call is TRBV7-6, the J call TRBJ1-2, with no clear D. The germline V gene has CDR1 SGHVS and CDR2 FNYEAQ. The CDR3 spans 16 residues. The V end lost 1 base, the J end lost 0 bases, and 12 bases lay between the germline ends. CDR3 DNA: TGTGCCAGCAGCTTAGGGCAATTATTAGCTAACTATGGCTACACCTTC. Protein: CASSLGQLLANYGYTF.

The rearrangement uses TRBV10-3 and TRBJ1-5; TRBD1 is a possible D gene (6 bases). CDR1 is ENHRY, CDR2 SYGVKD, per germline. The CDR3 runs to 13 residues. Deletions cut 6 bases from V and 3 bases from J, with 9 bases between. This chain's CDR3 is CAISRTVNQPQHF. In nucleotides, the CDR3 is TGTGCCATCAGCCGGACAGTCAATCAGCCCCAGCATTTT.

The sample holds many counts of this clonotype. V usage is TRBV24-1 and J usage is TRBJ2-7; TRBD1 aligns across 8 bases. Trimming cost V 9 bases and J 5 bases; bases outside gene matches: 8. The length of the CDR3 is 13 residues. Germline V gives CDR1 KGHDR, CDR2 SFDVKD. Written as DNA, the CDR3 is TGTGCCACCGTAAGACAGGGGTCGAACGAGCAGTACTTC. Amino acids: CATVRQGSNEQYF.

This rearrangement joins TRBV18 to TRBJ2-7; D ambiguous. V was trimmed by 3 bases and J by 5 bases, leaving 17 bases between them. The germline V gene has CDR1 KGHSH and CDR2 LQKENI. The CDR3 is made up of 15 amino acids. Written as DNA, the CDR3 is TGTGCCAGCTCACCTGATACGACCGCCGGTGACGAGCAGTACTTC. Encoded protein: CASSPDTTAGDEQYF.

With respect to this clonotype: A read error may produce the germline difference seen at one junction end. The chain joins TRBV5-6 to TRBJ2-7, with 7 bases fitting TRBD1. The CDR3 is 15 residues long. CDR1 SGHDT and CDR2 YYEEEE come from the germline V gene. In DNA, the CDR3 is TGTGCCAGCAGATTGGCCGGGACAGTCTACGAAGGGCAGTACTTC. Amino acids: CASRLAGTVYEGQYF.

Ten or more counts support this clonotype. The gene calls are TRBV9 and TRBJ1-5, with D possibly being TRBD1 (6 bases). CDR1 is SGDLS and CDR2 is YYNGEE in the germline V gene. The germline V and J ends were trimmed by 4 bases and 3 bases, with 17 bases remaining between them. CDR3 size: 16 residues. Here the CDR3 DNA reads TGTGCCAGCAGCCCCGGGGGGGGGCGGTACAATCAGCCCCAGCATTTT. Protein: CASSPGGGRYNQPQHF.

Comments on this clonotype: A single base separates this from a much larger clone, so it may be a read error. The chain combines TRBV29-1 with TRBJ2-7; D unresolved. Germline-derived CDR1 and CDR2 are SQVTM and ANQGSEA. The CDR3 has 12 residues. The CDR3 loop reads CSAEFSSYEQYF. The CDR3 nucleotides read TGCAGCGCTGAATTTTCCAGCTACGAGCAGTACTTC.

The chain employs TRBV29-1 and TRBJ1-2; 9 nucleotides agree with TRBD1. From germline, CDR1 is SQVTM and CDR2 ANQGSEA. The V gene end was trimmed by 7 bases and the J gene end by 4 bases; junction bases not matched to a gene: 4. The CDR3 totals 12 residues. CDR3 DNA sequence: TGCAGCGGGACAGGGGCGCTCTATGGCTACACCTTC. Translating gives CSGTGALYGYTF.

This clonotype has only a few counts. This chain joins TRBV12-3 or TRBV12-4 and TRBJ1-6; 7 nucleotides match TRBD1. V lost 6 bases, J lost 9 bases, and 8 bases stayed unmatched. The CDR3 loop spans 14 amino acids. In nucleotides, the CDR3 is TGTGCCAGCAGCCTGGGACAGAACTTTTCACCCCTCCACTTT. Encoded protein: CASSLGQNFSPLHF.

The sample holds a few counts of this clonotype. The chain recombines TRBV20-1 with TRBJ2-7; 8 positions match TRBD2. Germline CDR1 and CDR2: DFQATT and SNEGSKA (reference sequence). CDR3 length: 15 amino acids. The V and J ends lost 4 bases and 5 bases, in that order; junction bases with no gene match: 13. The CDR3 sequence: CSATWVIAGIHEQYF. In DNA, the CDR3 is TGCAGTGCTACGTGGGTAATAGCGGGGATCCACGAGCAGTACTTC.